The 7 T cell receptor beta chains below were found in one sample sequenced in a study of T-cell reconstitution after alpha-beta-depleted transplantation in children. Unique molecular identifiers were used in preparing the TCRbeta library. TCRdb recomputed calls from the PCR reads with MiXCR, one row per CDR3 protein. The data hold 240,000 or so distinct CDR3 sequences, with around 12% observed a single time. Sequencing used PBMCs from the stem cell graft donor, obtained from the stem cell graft. The receptors were sampled from a human donor who donated a stem cell graft to a child with acute lymphoblastic leukemia.

This clonotype occurred many times. The rearrangement links TRBV20-1 to TRBJ2-7, with D tentatively TRBD1 (7 bases). From germline, CDR1 is DFQATT and CDR2 SNEGSKA (reference sequence). The length of the CDR3 is 17 residues. Between the trimmed V and J ends, which lost 0 bases and 0 bases, there was a span of 18 bases. The DNA of the CDR3 is TGCAGTGCTAGAGACGGCCGGCCAGGGGGGAGCTCCTACGAGCAGTACTTC. It codes for CSARDGRPGGSSYEQYF.

This clonotype showed up many times. This chain connects TRBV10-3 to TRBJ2-7; the match to TRBD1 covers 8 bases. The germline V gene encodes CDR1 ENHRY and CDR2 SYGVKD. The CDR3 is 14 amino acids. V dropped 6 bases and J dropped 3; count of bases not matched to a gene: 7. The CDR3 loop reads CAIRRTGIGYEQYF. CDR3 in DNA: TGTGCCATCAGGAGGACAGGGATAGGCTACGAGCAGTACTTC.

This clonotype appeared many times. The J gene is TRBJ2-7, the V gene TRBV12-3 or TRBV12-4; D uncertain. This CDR3 is 13 amino acids long. Trimming took 3 bases from V and 3 from J, leaving 9 bases between them. CDR3 protein: CASSFRQSYEQYF. DNA of the CDR3: TGTGCCAGCAGTTTTCGGCAGAGCTACGAGCAGTACTTC.

This clonotype has more than one count but fewer than ten. The chain has TRBV27 and TRBJ2-7; 8 bases align to TRBD2. The ends lost 6 bases at V and 7 bases at J; junction bases unmatched: 11. The germline V gene encodes CDR1 MNHEY and CDR2 SMNVEV (reference sequence). The CDR3 covers 14 residues. The CDR3 reads CASSRTSGPTEQYF. The CDR3 region has the DNA TGTGCCAGCAGCAGAACTAGCGGACCTACGGAGCAGTACTTC.

This chain joins TRBV30 and TRBJ1-1, with no clear D. V was trimmed by 0 bases and J by 1 base, leaving 6 bases between them. Germline V lookup: CDR1 GTSNPN, CDR2 SVGIG (reference sequence). CDR3 length: 13 amino acids. The CDR3, as DNA: TGTGCCTGGAGTGTAACCAGGAACACTGAAGCTTTCTTT. This sequence encodes CAWSVTRNTEAFF.

The chain couples TRBV7-8 to TRBJ1-4; 7 bases align to TRBD1. The CDR3 consists of 14 residues. Germline assignment: CDR1 SGHVS and CDR2 FQNEAQ. After removal of 4 bases from V and 5 bases from J, the junction contained 4 bases not matched to a gene. The CDR3: CASSSGQLNEKLFF. The DNA of the CDR3 is TGTGCCAGCAGCTCGGGACAGTTGAATGAAAAACTGTTTTTT. The variable domain in full, with the rest retrieved from reference TRBV7-8 and TRBJ1-4, is GAGVSQSPRYKVAKRGQDVALRCDPISGHVSLFWYQQALGQGPEFLTYFQNEAQLDKSGLPSDRFFAERPEGSVSTLKIQRTQQEDSAVYLCASSSGQLNEKLFFGSGTQLSVL.

This clonotype has a count of ten or more. The chain couples TRBV9 to TRBJ1-1, with D possibly TRBD1 on 5 matching bases. CDR3 length: 13 residues. Trimming removed 0 bases from V and 4 bases from J, with 7 bases in between. Looked up from germline, CDR1 is SGDLS and CDR2 is YYNGEE. The CDR3 region is CASSVDGGTEAFF. The CDR3 DNA reads TGTGCCAGCAGCGTAGATGGGGGCACTGAAGCTTTCTTT.